These 6 T cell receptor beta chains originate from one sample sequenced in a study of shared clonotypes between healthy human individuals. Profiling relied on immunoSEQ multiplex PCR, and the TCRdb table lists in-frame clones only, not all of them. The sample comprises around 2.3 million clones, 90% to 96% of which are singletons, and approximately 0.13% rests with the top ten. Sequencing was performed on naive CD4+ T cells sorted from blood. Specified subset: CD45RA+ positively selected. These receptor sequences come from a man aged 18 to 29 in good health.

The chain recombines TRBV19 with TRBJ1-2, with 8 bases aligning to TRBD1. The CDR3 has 12 residues. Germline V gene sequence: CDR1 LNHDA, CDR2 SQIVND (reference sequence). The V segment lost 8 bases and the J segment 5 bases; nucleotides outside the gene matches: 4. CDR3 residues: CASWTGSYGYTF. CDR3 sequence (DNA): TGTGCCAGTTGGACAGGGTCTTATGGCTACACCTTC.

The chain has TRBV28 and TRBJ1-1, with D uncertain. In germline, CDR1 is MDHEN, CDR2 SYDVKM. The CDR3 extends over 12 amino acids. Trimming pared 1 base from V and 3 bases from J, leaving 3 bases between. CDR3 loop: CASSLLHTEAFF. The CDR3 DNA is TGTGCCAGCAGTTTATTACACACTGAAGCTTTCTTT.

V and J are TRBV19 and TRBJ1-1; 8 bases line up with TRBD1. The J segment lost 3 bases and the V segment lost 0 bases, leaving 6 bases of the junction unmatched. Germline CDR1 reads LNHDA; CDR2 reads SQIVND (reference sequence). This CDR3 region has 16 residues. The CDR3 bases are TGTGCCAGTAGTATAGACCCAACAGGGGGGGACACTGAAGCTTTCTTT. Amino acid sequence: CASSIDPTGGDTEAFF.

CDR3 in amino acids: CASSYSVWGNTGELFF. Here the CDR3 DNA reads TGTGCCAGCAGTTACTCAGTCTGGGGGAACACCGGGGAGCTGTTTTTT. This chain joins TRBV6-5 and TRBJ2-2; no clear D gene. The CDR3 is made up of 16 amino acids. Deletions cut 0 bases from V and 1 base from J, with 9 bases between. Germline CDR1 MNHEY, CDR2 SVGAGI.

This sequence joins TRBV5-1 and TRBJ2-7, with 11 bases identical to TRBD2. Trimming cost V 4 bases and J 3 bases; bases outside gene matches: 9. In germline, CDR1 is SGHRS, CDR2 YFSETQ. CDR3 length: 16 residues. For the CDR3, the DNA is TGCGCCAGCAGCCCCCAACTAGCGGGAGTGGGCTACGAGCAGTACTTC. Translating gives CASSPQLAGVGYEQYF.

A word on this clone: The identical CDR3 is also encoded by other nucleotide sequences in the sample. This chain joins TRBV5-1 and TRBJ2-1; 7 bases fit TRBD2. Germline loops: CDR1 SGHRS, CDR2 YFSETQ. CDR3 length: 15 residues. V was pared by 0 bases and J by 7 bases, with 7 bases of the junction left unmatched. The CDR3 here is CASSLAGAGTNEQFF. In nucleotides, the CDR3 is TGCGCCAGCAGCTTGGCCGGAGCGGGGACGAATGAGCAGTTCTTC. The variable domain in full, completed from reference TRBV5-1 and TRBJ2-1, reads KAGVTQTPRYLIKTRGQQVTLSCSPISGHRSVSWYQQTPGQGLQFLFEYFSETQRNKGNFPGRFSGRQFSNSRSEMNVSTLELGDSALYLCASSLAGAGTNEQFFGPGTRLTVL.